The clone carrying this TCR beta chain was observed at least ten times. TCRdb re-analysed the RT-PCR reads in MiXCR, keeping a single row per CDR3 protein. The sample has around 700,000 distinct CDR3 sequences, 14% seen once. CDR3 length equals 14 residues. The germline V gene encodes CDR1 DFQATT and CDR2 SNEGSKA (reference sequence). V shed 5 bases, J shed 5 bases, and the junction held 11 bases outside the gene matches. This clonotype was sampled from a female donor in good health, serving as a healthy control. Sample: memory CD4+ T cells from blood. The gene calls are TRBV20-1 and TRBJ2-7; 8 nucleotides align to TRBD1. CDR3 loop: CSAGRQGMVNEQYF. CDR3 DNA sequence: TGCAGTGCTGGCAGACAGGGGATGGTCAACGAGCAGTACTTC.